The present T cell receptor (beta chain) was sequenced within a study of blood T cell repertoires in COVID-19. The CDR3 consists of 13 residues. Trimming left V 1 base short and J 8 bases short, with 6 bases between. The germline V gene has CDR1 MDHEN and CDR2 SYDVKM. Categorization into cohorts depended on clinical history that participants reported. The assay was immunoSEQ multiplex PCR, and TCRdb's table has in-frame clones only and misses some. The sample comprises roughly 160,000 clones, 79% of which are singletons, and around a fifth rests with the top ten. The source material was PBMCs or T cells enriched from blood (not recorded which). V usage is TRBV28 and J usage is TRBJ1-6; D is unclear. This receptor was obtained from an older woman in a cohort exposed to, infected with or recovered from COVID-19 (not recorded which). The CDR3 coding sequence is TGTGCCAGCAGTTTATTCGGGGATTCACCCCTCCACTTT. It specifies CASSLFGDSPLHF.